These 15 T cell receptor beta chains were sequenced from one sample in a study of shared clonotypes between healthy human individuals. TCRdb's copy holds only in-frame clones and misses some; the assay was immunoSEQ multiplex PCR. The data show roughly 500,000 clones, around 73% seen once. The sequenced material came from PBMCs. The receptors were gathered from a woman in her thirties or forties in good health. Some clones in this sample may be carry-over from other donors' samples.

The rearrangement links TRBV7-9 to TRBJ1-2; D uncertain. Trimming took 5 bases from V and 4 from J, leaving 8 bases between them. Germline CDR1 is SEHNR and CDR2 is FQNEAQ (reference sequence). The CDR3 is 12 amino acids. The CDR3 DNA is TGTGCCAGCAGCCAGAGTTCCTATGGCTACACCTTC. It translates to CASSQSSYGYTF.

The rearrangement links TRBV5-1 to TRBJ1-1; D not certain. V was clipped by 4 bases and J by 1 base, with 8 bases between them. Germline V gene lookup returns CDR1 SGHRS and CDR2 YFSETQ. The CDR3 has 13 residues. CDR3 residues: CASSPTPNTEAFF. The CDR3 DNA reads TGCGCCAGCAGCCCAACCCCGAACACTGAAGCTTTCTTT.

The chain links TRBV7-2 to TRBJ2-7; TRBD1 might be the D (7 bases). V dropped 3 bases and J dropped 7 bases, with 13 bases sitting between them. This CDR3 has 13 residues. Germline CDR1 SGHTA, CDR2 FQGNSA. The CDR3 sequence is CASSFDREEEQYF. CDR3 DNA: TGTGCCAGCAGCTTTGACAGGGAGGAGGAGCAGTACTTC.

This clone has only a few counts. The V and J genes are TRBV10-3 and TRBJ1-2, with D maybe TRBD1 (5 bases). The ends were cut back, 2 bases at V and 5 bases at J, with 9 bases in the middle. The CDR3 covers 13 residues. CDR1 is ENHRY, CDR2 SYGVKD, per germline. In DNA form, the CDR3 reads TGTGCCATCAGTGAGGCGGGGGGATATGGCTACACCTTC. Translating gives CAISEAGGYGYTF.

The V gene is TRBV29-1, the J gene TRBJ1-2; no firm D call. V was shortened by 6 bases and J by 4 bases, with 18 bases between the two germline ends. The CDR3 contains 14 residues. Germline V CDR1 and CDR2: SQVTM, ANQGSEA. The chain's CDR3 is CSVSIDGMTYGYTF. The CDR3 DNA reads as TGCAGCGTCTCAATTGACGGAATGACCTATGGCTACACCTTC.

The chain's CDR3 is CASSPRQSPTYEQYF. CDR3 DNA: TGTGCCAGCAGCCCGCGGCAATCCCCTACCTACGAGCAGTACTTC. V and J are TRBV9 and TRBJ2-7; D is uncertain. Germline CDR1 SGDLS, CDR2 YYNGEE. The CDR3 spans 15 residues. Trimming removed 4 bases from V and 2 bases from J, with 16 bases in between.

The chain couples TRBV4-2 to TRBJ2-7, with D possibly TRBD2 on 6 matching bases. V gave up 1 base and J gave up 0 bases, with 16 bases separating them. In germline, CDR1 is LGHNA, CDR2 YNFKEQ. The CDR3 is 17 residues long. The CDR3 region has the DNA TGTGCCAGCAGCCAAGGGGTGACCGGGACTTTCTCCTACGAGCAGTACTTC. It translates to CASSQGVTGTFSYEQYF.

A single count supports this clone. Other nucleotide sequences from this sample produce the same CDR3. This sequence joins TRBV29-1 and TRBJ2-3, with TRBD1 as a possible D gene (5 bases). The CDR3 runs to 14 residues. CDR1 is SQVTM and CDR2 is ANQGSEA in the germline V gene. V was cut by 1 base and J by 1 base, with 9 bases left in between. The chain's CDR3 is CSVEGQGGTDTQYF. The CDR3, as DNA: TGCAGCGTTGAAGGCCAAGGGGGCACAGATACGCAGTATTTT.

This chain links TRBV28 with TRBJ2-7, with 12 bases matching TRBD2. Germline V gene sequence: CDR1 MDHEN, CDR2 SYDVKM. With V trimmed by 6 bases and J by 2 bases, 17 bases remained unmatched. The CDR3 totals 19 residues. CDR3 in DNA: TGTGCCAGCAGCGGCAATCCGACTAGCGGGAGTTATTCCCCCTACGAGCAGTACTTC. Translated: CASSGNPTSGSYSPYEQYF.

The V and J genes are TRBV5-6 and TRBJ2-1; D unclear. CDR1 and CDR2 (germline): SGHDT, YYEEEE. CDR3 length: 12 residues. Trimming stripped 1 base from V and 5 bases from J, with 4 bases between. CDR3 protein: CASSLLDNEQFF. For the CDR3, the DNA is TGTGCCAGCAGCTTGCTCGACAATGAGCAGTTCTTC.

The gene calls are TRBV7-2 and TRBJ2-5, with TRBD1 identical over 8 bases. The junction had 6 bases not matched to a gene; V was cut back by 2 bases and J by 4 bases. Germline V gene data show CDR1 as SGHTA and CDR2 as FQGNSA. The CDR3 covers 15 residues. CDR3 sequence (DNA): TGTGCCAGCAGCTTAATGCGGACAGGGCGAGAGACCCAGTACTTC. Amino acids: CASSLMRTGRETQYF.

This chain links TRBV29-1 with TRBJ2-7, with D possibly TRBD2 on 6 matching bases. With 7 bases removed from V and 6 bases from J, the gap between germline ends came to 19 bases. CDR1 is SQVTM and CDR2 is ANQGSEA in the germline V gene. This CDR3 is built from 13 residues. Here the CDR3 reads CSAQPGLRSEQYF. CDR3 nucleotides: TGCAGCGCCCAACCGGGACTGAGAAGCGAGCAGTACTTC.

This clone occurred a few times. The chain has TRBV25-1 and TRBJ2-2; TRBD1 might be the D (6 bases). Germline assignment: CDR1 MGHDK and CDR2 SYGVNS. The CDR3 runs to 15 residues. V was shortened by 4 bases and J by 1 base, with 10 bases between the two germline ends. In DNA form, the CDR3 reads TGTGCCAGCAGTGCCACGGACAGGAACACCGGGGAGCTGTTTTTT. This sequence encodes CASSATDRNTGELFF.

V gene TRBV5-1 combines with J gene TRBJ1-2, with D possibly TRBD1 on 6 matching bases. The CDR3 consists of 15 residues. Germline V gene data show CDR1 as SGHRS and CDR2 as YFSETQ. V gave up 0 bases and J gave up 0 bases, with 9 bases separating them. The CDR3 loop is CASSLVGQPNYGYTF. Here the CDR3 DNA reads TGCGCCAGCAGCTTGGTGGGACAACCTAACTATGGCTACACCTTC. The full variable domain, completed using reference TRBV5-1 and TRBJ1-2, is KAGVTQTPRYLIKTRGQQVTLSCSPISGHRSVSWYQQTPGQGLQFLFEYFSETQRNKGNFPGRFSGRQFSNSRSEMNVSTLELGDSALYLCASSLVGQPNYGYTFGSGTRLTVV.

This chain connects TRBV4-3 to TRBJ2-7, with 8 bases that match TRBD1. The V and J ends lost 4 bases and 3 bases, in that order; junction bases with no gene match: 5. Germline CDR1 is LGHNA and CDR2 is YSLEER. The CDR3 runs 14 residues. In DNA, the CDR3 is TGCGCCAGCAGCCGAGGGACAGGAAACTACGAGCAGTACTTC. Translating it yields CASSRGTGNYEQYF.